The table lists the clone carrying this TCR beta chain with a count of one. Its specificity is not known. This record comes from a study of long-term antiretroviral therapy in people with HIV. Study-wide context: The 2015 recommendation for immediate ART came about a decade after the earliest samples.

A v3.0 immunoSEQ assay was performed at survey level. Only in-frame clones appear in the TCRdb table, and some are missing; sequencing was by immunoSEQ multiplex PCR. The sample yields under 30,000 clones, about 82% seen once. Every sample had about 1-11 million cryopreserved PBMC in it before DNA extraction. General study results and limits: In samples taken after ART, diversity increased but remained below transplant donor control levels. Clonotypes expanded prior to ART showed repertoire dominance at all sampled time points.

The sequences come from unsorted PBMCs, collected 0.8 years before starting antiretroviral therapy. The receptor's source is a man between 18 and 35 years old with HIV.

This CDR3 reads CASSKTGGSQPQHF. The CDR3 DNA sequence: TGTGCCAGCAGCAAAACAGGGGGCAGTCAGCCCCAGCATTTT. V usage is TRBV5-8 and J usage is TRBJ1-5, with 9 positions matching TRBD1. The CDR3 is 14 amino acids. Unmatched junction bases numbered 5, after V lost 4 bases and J lost 6 bases. Germline CDR1 SGHTS, CDR2 YDEGEE.